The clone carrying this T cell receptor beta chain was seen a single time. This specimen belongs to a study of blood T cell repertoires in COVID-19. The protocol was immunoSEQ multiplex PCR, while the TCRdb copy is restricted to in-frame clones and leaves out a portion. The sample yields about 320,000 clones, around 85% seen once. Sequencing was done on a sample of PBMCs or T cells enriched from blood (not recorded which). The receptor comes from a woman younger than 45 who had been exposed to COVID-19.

Here the CDR3 reads CASSQGPGETQYF. The DNA for the CDR3 is TGTGCCAGCAGTCAGGGCCCAGGGGAGACCCAGTACTTC. The V gene is TRBV6-4, the J gene TRBJ2-5, with D possibly being TRBD1 (5 bases). Germline V CDR1 and CDR2: MRHNA, SNTAGT. The CDR3 contains 13 residues. The V end lost 5 bases, the J end lost 5 bases, and 12 bases lay between the germline ends.